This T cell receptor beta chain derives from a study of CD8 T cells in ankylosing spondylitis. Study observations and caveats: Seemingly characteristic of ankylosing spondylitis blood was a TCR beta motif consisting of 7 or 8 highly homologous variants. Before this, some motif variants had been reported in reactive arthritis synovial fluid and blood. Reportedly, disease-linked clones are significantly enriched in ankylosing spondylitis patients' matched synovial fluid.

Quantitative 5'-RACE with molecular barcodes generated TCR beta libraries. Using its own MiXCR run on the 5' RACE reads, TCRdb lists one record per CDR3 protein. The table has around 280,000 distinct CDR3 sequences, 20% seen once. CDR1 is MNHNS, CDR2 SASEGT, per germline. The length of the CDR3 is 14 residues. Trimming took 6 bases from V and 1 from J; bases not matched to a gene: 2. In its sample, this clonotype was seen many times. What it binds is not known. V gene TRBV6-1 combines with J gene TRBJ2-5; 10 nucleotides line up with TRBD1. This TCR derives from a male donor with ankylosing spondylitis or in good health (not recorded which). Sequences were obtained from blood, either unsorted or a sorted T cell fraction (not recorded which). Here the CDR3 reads CASSRDRGQETQYF. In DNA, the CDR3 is TGTGCCAGCAGCCGGGACAGGGGCCAAGAGACCCAGTACTTC.